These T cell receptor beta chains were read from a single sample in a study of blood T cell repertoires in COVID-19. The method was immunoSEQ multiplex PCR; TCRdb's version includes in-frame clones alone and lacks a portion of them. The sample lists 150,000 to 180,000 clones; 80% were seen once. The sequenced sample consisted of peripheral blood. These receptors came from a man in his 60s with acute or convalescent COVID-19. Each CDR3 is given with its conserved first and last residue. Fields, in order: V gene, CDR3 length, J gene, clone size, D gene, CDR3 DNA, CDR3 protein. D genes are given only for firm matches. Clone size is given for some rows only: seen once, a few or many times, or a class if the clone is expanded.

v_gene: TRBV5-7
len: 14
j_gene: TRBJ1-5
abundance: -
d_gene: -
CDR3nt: TGTGCCAGCAGCTCCCGGGGGTGCAATCAGCCCCAGCATTTT
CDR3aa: CASSSRGCNQPQHF

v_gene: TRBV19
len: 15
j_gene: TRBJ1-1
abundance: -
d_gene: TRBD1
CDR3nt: TGTGCCAGTAGTATTCTGGACAGGGCGAACACTGAAGTTTTCTTT
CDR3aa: CASSILDRANTEVFF

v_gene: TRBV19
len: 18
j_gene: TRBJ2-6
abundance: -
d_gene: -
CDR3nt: TGTGCCAGTAGTCCCCGGAGGGCAGGGAGCTCTGGGGCCAACGTCCTGACTTTC
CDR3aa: CASSPRRAGSSGANVLTF

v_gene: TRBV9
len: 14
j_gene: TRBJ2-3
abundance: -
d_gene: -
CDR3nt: TGTGCCAGCAGCGTAGTCCCAAGCACAGATACGCAGTATTTT
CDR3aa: CASSVVPSTDTQYF

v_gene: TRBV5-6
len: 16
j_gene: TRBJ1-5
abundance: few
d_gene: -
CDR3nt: TGTGCCAGCAGCTTACAGGGTGGTGGTAGCAATCAGCCCCAGCATTTT
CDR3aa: CASSLQGGGSNQPQHF

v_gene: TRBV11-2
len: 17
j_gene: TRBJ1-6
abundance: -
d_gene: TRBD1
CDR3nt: TGTGCCAGCAGCCAAAATCGCCGGGACAGTTATAATTCACCCCTCCACTTT
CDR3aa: CASSQNRRDSYNSPLHF

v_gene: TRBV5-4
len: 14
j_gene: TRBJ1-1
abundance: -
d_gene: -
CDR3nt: TGTGCCAGCAGCTTGGCTACAGGGAACACTGAAGCTTTCTTT
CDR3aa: CASSLATGNTEAFF

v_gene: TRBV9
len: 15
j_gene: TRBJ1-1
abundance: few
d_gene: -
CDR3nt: TGTGCCAGCAGCGTAGATTGGGAGCGGGGCACTGAAGCTTTCTTT
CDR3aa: CASSVDWERGTEAFF

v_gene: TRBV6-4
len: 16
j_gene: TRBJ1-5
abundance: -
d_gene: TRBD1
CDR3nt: TGTGCCAGCAGTGCACAGGGGATCTCGCGCAATCAGCCCCAGCATTTT
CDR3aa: CASSAQGISRNQPQHF

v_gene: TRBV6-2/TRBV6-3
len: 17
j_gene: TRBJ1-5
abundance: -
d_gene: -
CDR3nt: TGTGCCAGCAGTTCCTCCCCGGGGGGGAGGAACAATCAGCCCCAGCATTTT
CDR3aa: CASSSSPGGRNNQPQHF

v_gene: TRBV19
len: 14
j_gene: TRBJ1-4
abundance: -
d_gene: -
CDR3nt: TGTGCCAGTAGTATACAGGGAACAAGTGAAAAACTGTTTTTT
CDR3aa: CASSIQGTSEKLFF

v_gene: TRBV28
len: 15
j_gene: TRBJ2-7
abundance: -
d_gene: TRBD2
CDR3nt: TGTGCCAGCAGTTTGGGGGTAGCGGGAGGCTACGAGCAGTACTTC
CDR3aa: CASSLGVAGGYEQYF

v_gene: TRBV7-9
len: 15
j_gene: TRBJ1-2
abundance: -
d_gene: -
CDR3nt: TGTGCCAGCAGCCCGAGGACAGCGGGGAACTATGGCTACACCTTC
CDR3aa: CASSPRTAGNYGYTF

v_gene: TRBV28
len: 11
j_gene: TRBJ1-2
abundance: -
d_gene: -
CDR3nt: TGTGCCAGCAGTTACAGATATGGCTACACCTTC
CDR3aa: CASSYRYGYTF

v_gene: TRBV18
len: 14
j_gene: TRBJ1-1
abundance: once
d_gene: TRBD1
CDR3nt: TGTGCCAGCTCACCCAACAGGGGAGCCACTGAAGCTTTCTTT
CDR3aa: CASSPNRGATEAFF

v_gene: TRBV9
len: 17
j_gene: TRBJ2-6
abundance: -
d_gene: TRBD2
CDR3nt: TGTGCCAGCAGCGCCGGACTAGCGGGATCTGGGGCCAACGTCCTGACTTTC
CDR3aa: CASSAGLAGSGANVLTF

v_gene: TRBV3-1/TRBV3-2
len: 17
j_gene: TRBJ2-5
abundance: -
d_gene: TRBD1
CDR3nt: TGTGCCAGCAGCTATACCCCAGGGGGCGGGTACCAAGAGACCCAGTACTTC
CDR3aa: CASSYTPGGGYQETQYF

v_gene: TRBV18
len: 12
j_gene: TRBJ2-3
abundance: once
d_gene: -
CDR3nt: TGTGCCAGCTCACCACCAGGCGGGGATTCGTATTTT
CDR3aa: CASSPPGGDSYF

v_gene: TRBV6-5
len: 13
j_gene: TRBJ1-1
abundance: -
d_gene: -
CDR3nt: TGTGCCAGCAGTTACCGACAGAACACTGAAGCTTTCTTT
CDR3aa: CASSYRQNTEAFF

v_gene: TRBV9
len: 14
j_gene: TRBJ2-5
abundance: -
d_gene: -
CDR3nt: TGTGCCAGCAGCTACGAGGCCTTCCAAGAGACCCAGTACTTC
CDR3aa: CASSYEAFQETQYF

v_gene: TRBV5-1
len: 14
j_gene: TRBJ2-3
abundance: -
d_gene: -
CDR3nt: TGCGCCAGCAGAACAGCTCCGAGCACAGATACGCAGTATTTT
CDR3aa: CASRTAPSTDTQYF

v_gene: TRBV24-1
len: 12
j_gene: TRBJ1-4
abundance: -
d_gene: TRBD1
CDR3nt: TGTGCCACCAGTGAAGGGGGCTTAAAACTGTTTTTT
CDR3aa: CATSEGGLKLFF

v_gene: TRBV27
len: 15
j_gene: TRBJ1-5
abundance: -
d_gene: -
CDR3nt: TGTGCCAGCAGTTTAACCCCAGGGGGCAATCAGCCCCAGCATTTT
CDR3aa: CASSLTPGGNQPQHF

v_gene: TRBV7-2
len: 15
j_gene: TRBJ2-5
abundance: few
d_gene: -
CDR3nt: TGTGCCAGCAGCACCACAGCGGCTTTCCAAGAGACCCAGTACTTC
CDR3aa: CASSTTAAFQETQYF

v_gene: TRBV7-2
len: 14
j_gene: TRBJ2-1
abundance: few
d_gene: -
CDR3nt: TGTGCCAGCAGCTTATTTCCGGGGATGAATGAGCAGTTCTTC
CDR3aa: CASSLFPGMNEQFF

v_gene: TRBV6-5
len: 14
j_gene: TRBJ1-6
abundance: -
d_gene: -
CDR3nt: TGTGCCAGCAGACAGGCCCCTGGAGTATCACCCCTCCACTTT
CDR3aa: CASRQAPGVSPLHF

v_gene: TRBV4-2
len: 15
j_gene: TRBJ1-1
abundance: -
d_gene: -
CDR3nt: TGTGCCAGCAGCCAAGATGGGCCAGGGAACACTGAAGCTTTCTTT
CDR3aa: CASSQDGPGNTEAFF

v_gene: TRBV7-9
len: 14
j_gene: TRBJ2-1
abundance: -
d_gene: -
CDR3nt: TGTGCCAGCAGCTTAGCGGCTAGTAGTGATGAGCAGTTCTTC
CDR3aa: CASSLAASSDEQFF